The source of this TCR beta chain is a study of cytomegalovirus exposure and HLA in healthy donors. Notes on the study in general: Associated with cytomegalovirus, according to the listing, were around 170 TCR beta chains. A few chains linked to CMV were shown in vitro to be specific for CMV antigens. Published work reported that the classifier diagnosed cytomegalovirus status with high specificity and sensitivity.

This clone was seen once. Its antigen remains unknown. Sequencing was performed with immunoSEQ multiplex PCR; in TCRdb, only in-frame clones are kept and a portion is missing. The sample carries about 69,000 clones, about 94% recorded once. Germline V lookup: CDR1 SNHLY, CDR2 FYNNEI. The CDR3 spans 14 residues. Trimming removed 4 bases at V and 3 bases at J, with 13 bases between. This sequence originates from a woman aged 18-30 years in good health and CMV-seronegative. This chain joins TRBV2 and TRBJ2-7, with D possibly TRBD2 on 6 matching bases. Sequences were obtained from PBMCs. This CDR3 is CASSAGGEGYEQYF. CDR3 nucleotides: TGTGCCAGCAGTGCCGGGGGAGAGGGCTACGAGCAGTACTTC.